This T cell receptor (beta chain) emerged from a study of blood T cell repertoires in COVID-19. Study context: Researchers got acute and convalescent COVID-19 samples from the United States, Italy and Spain. The cDNA or gDNA used as material had been derived from T cells, B-cell-depleted T cells, or PBMCs.

In the study's own analysis: Reference gene primer amplification gave estimated nucleated cell counts. The method was immunoSEQ multiplex PCR; TCRdb's version includes in-frame clones alone and lacks a portion of them. V and J calls plus clone size are reproduced from that table; the DNA served to infer D and trimming. The sample contains around 99,000 clones, less than 85% of which appear only once. This clonotype was obtained from a human donor in a cohort sampled during active or convalescent COVID-19. The sequenced sample was peripheral blood.

The CDR3 coding sequence is TGTGCCAGCAGCTGGGACTTCCGGGACGAGCAGTACTTC. This gives the protein CASSWDFRDEQYF. The chain employs TRBV5-4 and TRBJ2-7; tentative D call: TRBD2 (6 bases). The CDR3 runs 13 residues. V dropped 3 bases and J dropped 5 bases, with 12 bases sitting between them. Germline CDR1 SGHNT, CDR2 YYREEE (reference sequence).